This TCR beta chain was sequenced during a study of cytomegalovirus exposure and HLA in healthy donors. Findings and limits, study-wide: Among TCR beta chains of equal frequency, HLA-associated ones were more clonally expanded in a later analysis. It was reported in a later analysis that an Asian-associated ancestry cluster showed fewer N-insertions than the approximately 670-donor mean.

Use of 60 Vbeta and 13 Jbeta primers characterized the PCR. Assay used: immunoSEQ multiplex PCR; TCRdb lists only in-frame clones, some missing. The sample consists of 170,000 or so clones, 80% of them appearing once. As concerns this clone: Its antigen is unknown.

Germline assignment: CDR1 SGHTA and CDR2 FQGNSA. The ends lost 6 bases at V and 4 bases at J; junction bases unmatched: 7. CDR3 size: 15 residues. The sample was PBMCs. The rearrangement links TRBV7-2 to TRBJ2-7, with 12 positions matching TRBD2. The clonotype was recovered from a woman in her forties or fifties in good health and CMV-seropositive. The CDR3 spells CASRNRLAGEYEQYF. The CDR3 DNA reads TGTGCCAGCAGGAATCGACTAGCGGGAGAATACGAGCAGTACTTC. The full variable domain, completed using reference TRBV7-2 and TRBJ2-7, is GAGVSQSPSNKVTEKGKDVELRCDPISGHTALYWYRQSLGQGLEFLIYFQGNSAPDKSGLPSDRFSAERTGGSVSTLTIQRTQQEDSAVYLCASRNRLAGEYEQYFGPGTRLTVT.